The 5 T cell receptor beta chains below were found in one sample sequenced in a study of early T cells in non-severe SARS-CoV-2 infection. TCRdb used MiXCR to reprocess the 5' RACE reads, holding one entry per CDR3 protein. The data contain 55,000 to 70,000 distinct CDR3 sequences, more than 10% of them seen just once; the ten biggest clones take up approximately 1.7%. The specimen was whole blood. These receptors all stem from an adult who was a healthcare worker with PCR-confirmed SARS-CoV-2 infection or an uninfected control (not recorded which).

This clonotype was recorded many times. The gene calls are TRBV10-3 and TRBJ2-3, with D maybe TRBD1 (5 bases). This CDR3 comprises 14 residues. The germline gives CDR1 ENHRY, CDR2 SYGVKD. V was trimmed by 6 bases and J by 1 base, leaving 11 bases between them. The CDR3 spells CAIRRGFGTDTQYF. The CDR3 bases are TGTGCCATCAGAAGGGGATTCGGCACAGATACGCAGTATTTT.

The chain recombines TRBV20-1 with TRBJ1-3; D uncertain. Germline CDR1 is DFQATT and CDR2 is SNEGSKA (reference sequence). The CDR3 sequence is 14 residues long. The V end lost 3 bases, the J end lost 2 bases, and 11 bases lay between the germline ends. This chain's CDR3 is CSARLTLPGNTIYF. The CDR3, as DNA: TGCAGTGCTAGGCTTACCCTACCTGGAAACACCATATATTTT.

This clonotype was counted ten times or more. This chain links TRBV15 with TRBJ2-1; 7 bases agree with TRBD2. The CDR3 loop spans 14 amino acids. Germline CDR1 is LNHNV and CDR2 is YYDKDF (reference sequence). V dropped 1 base and J dropped 6; count of bases not matched to a gene: 3. CDR3 region: CATSRAGGGNEQFF. DNA for the CDR3: TGTGCCACCAGCAGAGCGGGCGGGGGCAATGAGCAGTTCTTC. Supplemented by reference TRBV15 and TRBJ2-1, the full variable domain reads DAMVIQNPRYQVTQFGKPVTLSCSQTLNHNVMYWYQQKSSQAPKLLFHYYDKDFNNEADTPDNFQSRRPNTSFCFLDIRSPGLGDTAMYLCATSRAGGGNEQFFGPGTRLTVL.

V usage is TRBV5-1 and J usage is TRBJ1-1; D call uncertain. CDR1 is SGHRS, CDR2 YFSETQ, per germline. Trimming took off 4 bases at V and 4 bases at J, with 17 bases between the two ends. The CDR3 loop spans 15 amino acids. The CDR3 loop reads CASSPDLPGRTEAFF. The CDR3 DNA sequence: TGCGCCAGCAGCCCCGACTTACCAGGCCGCACTGAAGCTTTCTTT.

This clonotype has only a few counts. The chain joins TRBV11-2 to TRBJ2-6; a possible D gene is TRBD1 (6 bases). The V gene lost 6 bases and the J gene lost 3 bases, with 15 bases spanning the gap. The CDR3 covers 16 residues. CDR1 is SGHAT, CDR2 FQNNGV, per germline. Written as DNA, the CDR3 is TGTGCCAGCAGGCCCAGGGGTACGGTTGGGGCCAACGTCCTGACTTTC. Translated: CASRPRGTVGANVLTF.